Listed below are T cell receptor beta chains from one sample, sequenced in a study of T cells in Graves' hyperthyroidism and ophthalmopathy. TCRdb reprocessed the multiplex PCR reads with MiXCR, giving one entry per CDR3 protein. This repertoire shows about 400,000 distinct CDR3 sequences, about 15% found once; its top ten account for about 31%. Sequencing used blood. These receptors were obtained from a woman aged 25-40 years with Graves' hyperthyroidism. Each CDR3 is given without its conserved first and last residue. The order of the fields is V gene, CDR3 protein.

V: TRBV9; CDR3: ASTATGGDITGELF
V: TRBV27; CDR3: ASSPNKGVTSPLH
V: TRBV6-1; CDR3: ASEFGVGNQPQH
V: TRBV7-9; CDR3: ASSPGDRGGNTIY
V: TRBV30; CDR3: ALQRGTEAF
V: TRBV19; CDR3: ASSIGTGHQPQH
V: TRBV5-6; CDR3: ASSPAGGLGNNEQF
V: TRBV11-2; CDR3: ASSLGSRAYNEQF
V: TRBV28; CDR3: ASSFMAWGNTIY
V: TRBV20-1; CDR3: SARAGTGSTEAF
V: TRBV7-2; CDR3: ASSLRSSGSKGELF
V: TRBV30; CDR3: AWSGVILETQY
V: TRBV12-3/TRBV12-4; CDR3: ASSFGQGAKTGELF
V: TRBV10-1; CDR3: ASSGRNYEQY
V: TRBV4-1; CDR3: ASSQVLRTRGYEQY
V: TRBV7-7; CDR3: ASSPTRTGRQQF
V: TRBV11-3; CDR3: ASSLKTGDLYEQY
V: TRBV29-1; CDR3: SVKDSGNTIY
V: TRBV12-3/TRBV12-4; CDR3: ASTLGESTDTQY
V: TRBV6-1; CDR3: ASRPPGQGIHNSPLH
V: TRBV6-4; CDR3: ASSVGTPGHLNQPQH